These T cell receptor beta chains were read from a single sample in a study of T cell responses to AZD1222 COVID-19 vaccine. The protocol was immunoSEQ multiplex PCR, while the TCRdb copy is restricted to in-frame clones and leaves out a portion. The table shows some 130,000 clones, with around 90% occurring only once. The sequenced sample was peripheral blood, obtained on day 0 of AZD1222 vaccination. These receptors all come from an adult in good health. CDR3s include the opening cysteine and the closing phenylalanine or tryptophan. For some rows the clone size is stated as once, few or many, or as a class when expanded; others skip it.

CDR3aa: CASSQRALWGYTF
abundance: .
len: 13
v_gene: TRBV4-1
j_gene: TRBJ1-2

CDR3aa: CASSSTTGFNSPLHF
abundance: .
len: 15
v_gene: TRBV7-8
j_gene: TRBJ1-6

CDR3aa: CASSPGPIYGYTF
abundance: .
len: 13
v_gene: TRBV12-3/TRBV12-4
j_gene: TRBJ1-2

CDR3aa: CASSVTSGRAYEQYF
abundance: .
len: 15
v_gene: TRBV2
j_gene: TRBJ2-7

CDR3aa: CASSSSGLNTEAFF
abundance: .
len: 14
v_gene: TRBV6-5
j_gene: TRBJ1-1

CDR3aa: CASSPMSEDEQFF
abundance: .
len: 13
v_gene: TRBV7-9
j_gene: TRBJ2-1

CDR3aa: CASSEIAGGTGELFF
abundance: .
len: 15
v_gene: TRBV6-1
j_gene: TRBJ2-2

CDR3aa: CASSLDMGSRSEQFF
abundance: .
len: 15
v_gene: TRBV5-1
j_gene: TRBJ2-1

CDR3aa: CASSDGRRTYYGYTF
abundance: few
len: 15
v_gene: TRBV6-4
j_gene: TRBJ1-2

CDR3aa: CATSRDQGARTEAFF
abundance: .
len: 15
v_gene: TRBV15
j_gene: TRBJ1-1

CDR3aa: CASSLAGTGAYEQYF
abundance: .
len: 15
v_gene: TRBV28
j_gene: TRBJ2-7

CDR3aa: CASSLYRGESNQPQHF
abundance: .
len: 16
v_gene: TRBV5-1
j_gene: TRBJ1-5

CDR3aa: CASSIPPRDSGRNTIYF
abundance: once
len: 17
v_gene: TRBV19
j_gene: TRBJ1-3

CDR3aa: CASSYGVSNQPQHF
abundance: few
len: 14
v_gene: TRBV6-5
j_gene: TRBJ1-5

CDR3aa: CASTGAYTEAFF
abundance: .
len: 12
v_gene: TRBV2
j_gene: TRBJ1-1

CDR3aa: CASRHGGEAFF
abundance: .
len: 11
v_gene: TRBV5-1
j_gene: TRBJ1-1

CDR3aa: CASSYTGLSTDTQYF
abundance: .
len: 15
v_gene: TRBV6-2/TRBV6-3
j_gene: TRBJ2-3

CDR3aa: CASRQDHYEQYF
abundance: .
len: 12
v_gene: TRBV5-1
j_gene: TRBJ2-7

CDR3aa: CASSSGQGNQPQHF
abundance: .
len: 14
v_gene: TRBV7-2
j_gene: TRBJ1-5

CDR3aa: CASSIEPRRPQHF
abundance: .
len: 13
v_gene: TRBV19
j_gene: TRBJ1-5

CDR3aa: CASSLGTSGRYSNEQFF
abundance: .
len: 17
v_gene: TRBV11-2
j_gene: TRBJ2-1

CDR3aa: CAIKGSTANYGYTF
abundance: .
len: 14
v_gene: TRBV10-3
j_gene: TRBJ1-2

CDR3aa: CASHTGGNEQFF
abundance: few
len: 12
v_gene: TRBV18
j_gene: TRBJ2-1

CDR3aa: CASSSEGPGLQPQHF
abundance: once
len: 15
v_gene: TRBV18
j_gene: TRBJ1-5

CDR3aa: CASSSGTEPYEQYF
abundance: few
len: 14
v_gene: TRBV7-9
j_gene: TRBJ2-7

CDR3aa: CASSLSTSPLHF
abundance: .
len: 12
v_gene: TRBV27
j_gene: TRBJ1-6

CDR3aa: CSGGTQGTEAFF
abundance: .
len: 12
v_gene: TRBV29-1
j_gene: TRBJ1-1

CDR3aa: CASSRYNSGTEFYEQYF
abundance: .
len: 17
v_gene: TRBV5-1
j_gene: TRBJ2-7

CDR3aa: CASSLAETLNTEAFF
abundance: .
len: 15
v_gene: TRBV5-4
j_gene: TRBJ1-1

CDR3aa: CASSSTPQVYGYTF
abundance: .
len: 14
v_gene: TRBV6-5
j_gene: TRBJ1-2

CDR3aa: CASSIRFGTQPQHF
abundance: .
len: 14
v_gene: TRBV19
j_gene: TRBJ1-5

CDR3aa: CASSEGLRSNQPQHF
abundance: .
len: 15
v_gene: TRBV2
j_gene: TRBJ1-5

CDR3aa: CASSRQGQETQYF
abundance: .
len: 13
v_gene: TRBV12-3/TRBV12-4
j_gene: TRBJ2-5

CDR3aa: CASSIVGTVNTEAFF
abundance: .
len: 15
v_gene: TRBV19
j_gene: TRBJ1-1

CDR3aa: CASSLEGTPPYEQYF
abundance: .
len: 15
v_gene: TRBV13
j_gene: TRBJ2-7

CDR3aa: CASSEGGNTEAFF
abundance: .
len: 13
v_gene: TRBV25-1
j_gene: TRBJ1-1

CDR3aa: CATSRGSGYNSPLHF
abundance: .
len: 15
v_gene: TRBV15
j_gene: TRBJ1-6